The clone carrying this T cell receptor beta chain was counted many times. PCR was performed a second time for about 7 to 12 cycles using a sample-barcoded 5' primer and a J-beta primer mix. Tags on each cDNA molecule came from a template-switch adaptor with 12 random nucleotides. MiXCR was run by TCRdb on the 5' RACE reads, yielding one entry per CDR3 protein. The repertoire holds around 870,000 distinct CDR3 sequences, with 29% as singletons. This record belongs to a study of blood T cells in healthy people across ages. Germline CDR1 SGHTA, CDR2 FQGNSA. Unmatched junction bases numbered 13, after V lost 5 bases and J lost 4 bases. The CDR3 is 16 amino acids.

The chain uses TRBV7-2 and TRBJ2-5; TRBD2 matches 7 bases. Sequenced material: blood. This TCR was recovered from a woman of 80 years or more in good health. The CDR3: CASSRFHSGVRETQYF. The CDR3 DNA sequence: TGTGCCAGCAGCCGTTTCCACAGCGGGGTAAGAGAGACCCAGTACTTC.